Following are 19 T cell receptor beta chains from one sample sequenced in a study of CD8 T cells in ankylosing spondylitis. Their antigens are not known. TCRdb reprocessed the 5' RACE reads via MiXCR and lists one record per CDR3 protein. Of hundreds of thousands of distinct CDR3 sequences listed, about 18% are singletons. Notes on the study in general: Blood from ankylosing spondylitis patients appeared to carry a characteristic eight-variant TCR beta motif.

Sequencing was performed on blood, either unsorted or a sorted T cell fraction (not recorded which). These receptors came from a male donor with ankylosing spondylitis.

This clonotype was seen a handful of times. CDR3 coding DNA: TGTGCCAGCAGTTGGGGGGACCCGGGTGACCGCGAGCAGTACTTC. Encoded protein: CASSWGDPGDREQYF. V and J are TRBV5-6 and TRBJ2-7, with a weak D call TRBD2 (6 bases). V was trimmed by 5 bases and J by 6 bases, leaving 21 bases between them. The length of the CDR3 is 15 residues. Looked up from germline, CDR1 is SGHDT and CDR2 is YYEEEE.

The rearrangement links TRBV7-8 to TRBJ2-3; 7 bases are shared with TRBD1. Germline trimming cut 5 bases from V and 1 base from J; bases unmatched to any gene: 6. Germline V gene sequence: CDR1 SGHVS, CDR2 FQNEAQ. The CDR3 length is 15 residues. CDR3 loop: CASSHLTGGTDTQYF. CDR3 coding DNA: TGTGCCAGCAGCCATCTTACAGGGGGCACAGATACGCAGTATTTT.

This clonotype was seen more than once but under ten times. The CDR3 DNA sequence: TGCAGTGCTTGGACTAGCGGGAACTACGAGCAGTACTTC. As protein: CSAWTSGNYEQYF. The J gene is TRBJ2-7, the V gene TRBV20-1, with 12 bases aligning to TRBD2. Germline CDR1 is DFQATT and CDR2 is SNEGSKA (reference sequence). The CDR3 spans 13 residues. V shed 5 bases and J 3 bases; nucleotides not matched to a gene: 2.

The rearrangement joins TRBV19 to TRBJ1-2, with 7 bases fitting TRBD1. CDR1 is LNHDA and CDR2 is SQIVND in the germline V gene (reference sequence). V was clipped by 6 bases and J by 4 bases; unmatched bases: 11. This CDR3 spans 15 amino acids. CDR3 in amino acids: CASSSLWDSPYGYTF. DNA for the CDR3: TGTGCCAGTAGCTCGCTGTGGGACAGCCCCTATGGCTACACCTTC.

This clonotype came up a few times. This chain links TRBV12-3 or TRBV12-4 with TRBJ2-1, with TRBD1 matching over 8 bases. The CDR3 runs 12 residues. The V gene end was trimmed by 4 bases and the J gene end by 8 bases; junction bases not matched to a gene: 1. The DNA for the CDR3 is TGTGCCAGCAGTTCACAGGGGGATGAGCAGTTCTTC. Residues: CASSSQGDEQFF.

This clonotype was found many times. The rearrangement joins TRBV20-1 to TRBJ2-1, with 8 bases aligning to TRBD2. This CDR3 spans 14 amino acids. CDR1 and CDR2 from the germline V gene are DFQATT and SNEGSKA (reference sequence). Unmatched junction bases numbered 5, after V lost 4 bases and J lost 3 bases. The CDR3 coding sequence is TGCAGTGCTAAACCGGGACTAGACTACAATGAGCAGTTCTTC. Residues: CSAKPGLDYNEQFF.

V usage is TRBV13 and J usage is TRBJ2-5, with no clear D. V was trimmed by 4 bases and J by 5 bases, leaving 11 bases between them. The CDR3 consists of 13 residues. In germline, CDR1 is PRHDT, CDR2 FYEKMQ (reference sequence). Here the CDR3 DNA reads TGTGCCAGCAGCTCCCTAATGAGCGAGACCCAGTACTTC. The encoded protein is CASSSLMSETQYF.

This clonotype was seen a few times. V gene TRBV27 combines with J gene TRBJ2-3; no firm D call. The CDR3 has 16 amino acids. Trimming took 5 bases from V and 0 from J, leaving 15 bases between them. CDR1 and CDR2 from the germline V gene are MNHEY and SMNVEV (reference sequence). The CDR3 region has the DNA TGTGCCAGCAGTCGTGCGAGCCTCAGTAGCACAGATACGCAGTATTTT. It codes for CASSRASLSSTDTQYF.

The sample holds a few counts of this clonotype. This chain uses TRBV5-1 with TRBJ2-5, with 9 bases aligning to TRBD2. CDR1 SGHRS and CDR2 YFSETQ come from the germline V gene. Losses at the gene ends were 0 bases for V and 5 bases for J; bases not matched to a gene: 8. The CDR3 is made up of 16 amino acids. For the CDR3, the DNA is TGCGCCAGCAGCTTGGTTGCGGCGGGGGGGCCGGAGACCCAGTACTTC. Residues: CASSLVAAGGPETQYF.

Only a few counts were recorded for this clonotype. The rearrangement uses TRBV20-1 and TRBJ2-3; 11 positions agree with TRBD2. Trimming removed 3 bases from V and 0 bases from J; junction bases left unmatched: 8. The CDR3 extends over 17 amino acids. Germline V gene lookup returns CDR1 DFQATT and CDR2 SNEGSKA (reference sequence). The CDR3 spells CSASPFSGGASTDTQYF. The CDR3 DNA is TGCAGTGCTAGCCCCTTTAGCGGGGGGGCTAGCACAGATACGCAGTATTTT.

This clonotype was seen more than once but under ten times. This chain links TRBV11-2 with TRBJ2-3, with D unresolved. Deletions cut 3 bases from V and 4 bases from J, with 11 bases between. CDR3 size: 14 residues. CDR1 and CDR2 (germline): SGHAT, FQNNGV. The CDR3 reads CASSFGSSPDTQYF. The CDR3 bases are TGTGCCAGCAGCTTCGGTAGTTCCCCAGATACGCAGTATTTT.

The chain uses TRBV25-1 and TRBJ2-7; D call uncertain. Germline-derived CDR1 and CDR2 are MGHDK and SYGVNS. Trimming removed 2 bases from V and 2 bases from J, with 7 bases in between. The CDR3 runs 13 residues. CDR3 nucleotides: TGTGCCAGCAGTGAAGGGTATGCCTACGAGCAGTACTTC. This encodes CASSEGYAYEQYF.

The V gene is TRBV6-2 or TRBV6-3, the J gene TRBJ2-3; TRBD2 is a possible D gene (6 bases). The CDR3 covers 16 residues. Germline lookup yields CDR1 MNHEY and CDR2 SVGEGT. With 4 bases removed from V and 1 base from J, the gap between germline ends came to 15 bases. The CDR3 DNA reads TGTGCCAGCAGTTCCAGCCCCGGGGGAGGCACAGATACGCAGTATTTT. It yields the protein CASSSSPGGGTDTQYF.

This clonotype was counted a few times. The chain joins TRBV11-2 to TRBJ2-2, with 9 positions matching TRBD2. V lost 0 bases, J lost 5 bases, and 7 bases stayed unmatched. The CDR3 is 17 residues long. The germline gives CDR1 SGHAT, CDR2 FQNNGV. The CDR3 loop reads CASSLEGRRGGTGELFF. In DNA, the CDR3 is TGTGCCAGCAGCTTAGAAGGGAGGCGGGGGGGGACCGGGGAGCTGTTTTTT.

The chain is built from TRBV30 and TRBJ2-2; 8 nucleotides match TRBD1. The CDR3 runs to 13 residues. Per germline, CDR1 GTSNPN and CDR2 SVGIG (reference sequence). The junction had 6 bases not matched to a gene; V was cut back by 5 bases and J by 7 bases. This CDR3 is CAWWQGANGELFF. CDR3 nucleotide sequence: TGTGCCTGGTGGCAGGGGGCTAACGGGGAGCTGTTTTTT.

V usage is TRBV30 and J usage is TRBJ2-1, with D possibly being TRBD1 (5 bases). This CDR3 comprises 13 residues. V was cut by 0 bases and J by 6 bases, with 9 bases left in between. From germline, CDR1 is GTSNPN and CDR2 SVGIG (reference sequence). DNA of the CDR3: TGTGCCTGGAGTGTTTTAGGGGCCAATGAGCAGTTCTTC. This encodes CAWSVLGANEQFF.

The J gene is TRBJ2-1, the V gene TRBV19; D is unclear. CDR3 length: 14 residues. Germline V lookup: CDR1 LNHDA, CDR2 SQIVND (reference sequence). CDR3 sequence: CASGSADPHNEQFF. The CDR3 nucleotides are TGTGCAAGTGGCTCGGCTGACCCCCACAATGAGCAGTTCTTC.

In this sample, this clonotype turned up a few times. The V gene is TRBV28, the J gene TRBJ2-1, with D possibly TRBD1 on 6 matching bases. V lost 3 bases, J lost 2 bases, and 20 bases lay in between. The CDR3 has 18 residues. Germline V gene lookup returns CDR1 MDHEN and CDR2 SYDVKM. CDR3 sequence: CASSLEFLWSGAYNEQFF. The CDR3 region has the DNA TGTGCCAGCAGTTTGGAATTCTTGTGGTCAGGGGCCTACAATGAGCAGTTCTTC.

This sequence joins TRBV6-1 and TRBJ2-7; D possibly corresponds to TRBD1 (7 bases). There are 16 residues in the CDR3. Trimming shortened V by 11 bases and J by 3 bases, and 26 bases separated the two germline ends. Germline CDR1 MNHNS, CDR2 SASEGT. Here the CDR3 DNA reads TGTGCCGCCCTGACAGGGAAGAAACAAGCGGGCTACGAGCAGTACTTC. Translation: CAALTGKKQAGYEQYF.